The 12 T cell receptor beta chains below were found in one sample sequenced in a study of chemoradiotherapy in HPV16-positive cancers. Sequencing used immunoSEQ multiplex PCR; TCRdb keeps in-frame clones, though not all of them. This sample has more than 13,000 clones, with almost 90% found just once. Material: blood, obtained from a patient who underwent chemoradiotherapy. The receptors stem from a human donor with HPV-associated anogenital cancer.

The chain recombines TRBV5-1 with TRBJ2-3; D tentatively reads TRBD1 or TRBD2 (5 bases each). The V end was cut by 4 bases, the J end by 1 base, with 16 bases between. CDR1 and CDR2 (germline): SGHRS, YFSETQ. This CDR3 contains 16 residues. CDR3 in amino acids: CASSHPPGPRTDTQYF. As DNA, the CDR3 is TGCGCCAGCAGCCACCCCCCGGGACCGCGCACAGATACGCAGTATTTT.

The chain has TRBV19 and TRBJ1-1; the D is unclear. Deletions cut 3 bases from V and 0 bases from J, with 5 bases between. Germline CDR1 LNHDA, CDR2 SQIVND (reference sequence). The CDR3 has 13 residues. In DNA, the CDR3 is TGTGCCAGTAGTATGAGGCTGAACACTGAAGCTTTCTTT. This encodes CASSMRLNTEAFF.

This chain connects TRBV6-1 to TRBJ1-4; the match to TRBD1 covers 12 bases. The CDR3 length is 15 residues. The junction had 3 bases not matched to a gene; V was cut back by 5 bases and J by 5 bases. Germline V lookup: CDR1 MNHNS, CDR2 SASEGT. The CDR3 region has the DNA TGTGCCAGCAGTCAGGGGACAGGGGGCAATGAAAAACTGTTTTTT. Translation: CASSQGTGGNEKLFF.

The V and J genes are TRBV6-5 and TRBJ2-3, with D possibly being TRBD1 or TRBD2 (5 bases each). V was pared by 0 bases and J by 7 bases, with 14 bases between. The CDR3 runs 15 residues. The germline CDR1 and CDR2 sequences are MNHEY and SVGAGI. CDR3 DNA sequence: TGTGCCAGCAGTTACTCGGGGACGGGGTTGAATACGCAGTATTTT. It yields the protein CASSYSGTGLNTQYF.

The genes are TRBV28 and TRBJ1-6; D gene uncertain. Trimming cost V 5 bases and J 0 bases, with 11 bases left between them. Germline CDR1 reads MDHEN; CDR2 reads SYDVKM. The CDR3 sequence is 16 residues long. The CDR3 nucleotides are TGTGCCAGCAGTCCGGACGTCCGCTCCTATAATTCACCCCTCCACTTT. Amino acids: CASSPDVRSYNSPLHF.

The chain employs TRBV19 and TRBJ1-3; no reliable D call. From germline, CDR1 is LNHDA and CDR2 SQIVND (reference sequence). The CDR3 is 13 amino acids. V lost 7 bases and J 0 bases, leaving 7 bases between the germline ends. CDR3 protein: CASIQGSGNTIYF. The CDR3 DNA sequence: TGTGCCAGTATCCAAGGCTCTGGAAACACCATATATTTT.

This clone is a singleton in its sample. The CDR3 DNA is TGTGCCAGCAGCCTGATTATGACCGGGGAGCTGTTTTTT. Translated, it gives CASSLIMTGELFF. V gene TRBV5-6 combines with J gene TRBJ2-2; D unresolved. This CDR3 is 13 amino acids long. V lost 4 bases and J 5 bases, leaving 9 bases between the germline ends. Looked up from germline, CDR1 is SGHDT and CDR2 is YYEEEE.

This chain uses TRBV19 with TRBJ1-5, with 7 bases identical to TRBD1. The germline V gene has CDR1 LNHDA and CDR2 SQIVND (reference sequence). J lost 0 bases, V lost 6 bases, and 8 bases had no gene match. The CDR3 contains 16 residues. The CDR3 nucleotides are TGTGCCAGTAGCGACAGGGAGAAATTTAGCAATCAGCCCCAGCATTTT. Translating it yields CASSDREKFSNQPQHF.

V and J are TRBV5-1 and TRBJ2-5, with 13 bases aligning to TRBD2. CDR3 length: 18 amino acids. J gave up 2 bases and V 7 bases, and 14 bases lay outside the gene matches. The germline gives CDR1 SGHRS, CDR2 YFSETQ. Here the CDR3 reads CASGSTLGLAGAQETQYF. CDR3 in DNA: TGCGCCAGCGGATCCACCTTAGGACTAGCGGGAGCGCAAGAGACCCAGTACTTC. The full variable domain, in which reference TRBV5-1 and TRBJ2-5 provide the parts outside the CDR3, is KAGVTQTPRYLIKTRGQQVTLSCSPISGHRSVSWYQQTPGQGLQFLFEYFSETQRNKGNFPGRFSGRQFSNSRSEMNVSTLELGDSALYLCASGSTLGLAGAQETQYFGPGTRLLVL.

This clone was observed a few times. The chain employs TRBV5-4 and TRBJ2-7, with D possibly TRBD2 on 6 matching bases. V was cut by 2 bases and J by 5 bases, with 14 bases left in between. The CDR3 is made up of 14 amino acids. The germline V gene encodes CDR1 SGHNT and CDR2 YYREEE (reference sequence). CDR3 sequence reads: CASSFSRGGNEQYF. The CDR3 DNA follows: TGTGCCAGCAGCTTCAGTAGGGGAGGAAACGAGCAGTACTTC.

CDR3 residues: CASSRWSGGAGYEQYF. The DNA of the CDR3 is TGTGCCAGCAGCCGCTGGAGCGGGGGGGCTGGCTACGAGCAGTACTTC. This chain joins TRBV4-2 and TRBJ2-7; 10 positions agree with TRBD2. The CDR3 runs 16 residues. Trimming at V came to 4 bases and at J to 3 bases, leaving 9 bases not matched to a gene. Per germline, CDR1 LGHNA and CDR2 YNFKEQ.

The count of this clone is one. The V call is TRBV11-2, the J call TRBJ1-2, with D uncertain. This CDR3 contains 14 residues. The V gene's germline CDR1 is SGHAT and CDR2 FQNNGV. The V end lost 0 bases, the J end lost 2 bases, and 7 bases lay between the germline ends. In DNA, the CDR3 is TGTGCCAGCAGCTTAGATAGTAACAACTATGGCTACACCTTC. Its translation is CASSLDSNNYGYTF. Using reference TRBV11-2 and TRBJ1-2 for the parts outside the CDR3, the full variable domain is EAGVAQSPRYKIIEKRQSVAFWCNPISGHATLYWYQQILGQGPKLLIQFQNNGVVDDSQLPKDRFSAERLKGVDSTLKIQPAKLEDSAVYLCASSLDSNNYGYTFGSGTRLTVV.